Each of the 11 T cell receptor beta chains below was sequenced from the same sample in a study of glioma-infiltrating T cells after dendritic cell vaccination. Some clones are missing from TCRdb's copy, which holds only in-frame ones; the method was immunoSEQ multiplex PCR. The sample lists approximately 67,000 clones, about 86% occurring once. The sequencing used blood, collected before dendritic cell vaccination. The receptors come from a human donor with glioblastoma.

The gene calls are TRBV5-1 and TRBJ2-6; D unresolved. CDR3 size: 15 residues. V lost 1 base to trimming and J lost 0 bases, with 5 bases between them. Per the germline V gene, CDR1 is SGHRS and CDR2 is YFSETQ. CDR3 coding DNA: TGCGCCAGCAGCTTGCAGGTCTCTGGGGCCAACGTCCTGACTTTC. Translating gives CASSLQVSGANVLTF. Combining the CDR3 with reference TRBV5-1 and TRBJ2-6 gives the whole variable domain KAGVTQTPRYLIKTRGQQVTLSCSPISGHRSVSWYQQTPGQGLQFLFEYFSETQRNKGNFPGRFSGRQFSNSRSEMNVSTLELGDSALYLCASSLQVSGANVLTFGAGSRLTVL.

This chain connects TRBV11-2 to TRBJ2-7; 11 nucleotides align to TRBD2. CDR1 is SGHAT, CDR2 FQNNGV, per germline. The J segment lost 1 base and the V segment lost 5 bases, leaving 7 bases of the junction unmatched. This CDR3 is built from 16 residues. CDR3 DNA: TGTGCCAGCAGCCCCCGGAGACTAGCGGGATCCTACGAGCAGTACTTC. This encodes CASSPRRLAGSYEQYF.

This clone was detected only once. The chain recombines TRBV11-2 with TRBJ2-7, with 11 bases that match TRBD2. This CDR3 contains 15 residues. V trimming: 6 bases; J trimming: 1 base; junction bases outside the gene matches: 5. Germline loops: CDR1 SGHAT, CDR2 FQNNGV. The chain's CDR3 is CASSPGLADSYEQYF. The CDR3 nucleotides are TGTGCCAGCAGTCCGGGACTAGCGGATTCCTACGAGCAGTACTTC.

The chain links TRBV2 to TRBJ2-2; a weak D match, TRBD1 (6 bases). Germline V gene lookup returns CDR1 SNHLY and CDR2 FYNNEI. V shed 7 bases and J shed 4 bases, with 16 bases lying between them. The CDR3 runs 15 residues. DNA of the CDR3: TGTGCCAGCATTCCATACAGGGCGGGCACCGGGGAGCTGTTTTTT. The encoded protein is CASIPYRAGTGELFF. The variable domain in full, with the rest retrieved from reference TRBV2 and TRBJ2-2, is EPEVTQTPSHQVTQMGQEVILRCVPISNHLYFYWYRQILGQKVEFLVSFYNNEISEKSEIFDDQFSVERPDGSNFTLKIRSTKLEDSAMYFCASIPYRAGTGELFFGEGSRLTVL.

V usage is TRBV7-9 and J usage is TRBJ2-5, with D unresolved. Between the trimmed V and J ends, which lost 1 base and 3 bases, there was a span of 9 bases. CDR1 and CDR2 from the germline V gene are SEHNR and FQNEAQ (reference sequence). The CDR3 spans 14 residues. The CDR3, as DNA: TGTGCCAGCAGCTTAGTGGTCACAGAAGAGACCCAGTACTTC. Translating it yields CASSLVVTEETQYF.

As concerns this clone: The junction departs from germline at one end; a sequencing error may be responsible. The V gene is TRBV7-7, the J gene TRBJ2-1; 8 positions agree with TRBD2. The CDR3 is 15 residues long. Germline V lookup: CDR1 SSHAT, CDR2 FNYEAQ (reference sequence). The CDR3 sequence is CASSVVGGGYNEQFF. The CDR3 region has the DNA TGTGCTAGCAGCGTAGTCGGGGGGGGATACAATGAGCAGTTCTTC.

The chain carries TRBV7-2 and TRBJ1-1, with 10 bases aligning to TRBD1. With V trimmed by 6 bases and J by 5 bases, 3 bases remained unmatched. Germline-derived CDR1 and CDR2 are SGHTA and FQGNSA. The CDR3 is made up of 13 amino acids. CDR3 region: CASRPGQGTEAFF. The DNA for the CDR3 is TGTGCCAGCAGGCCGGGACAGGGGACTGAAGCTTTCTTT.

The J gene is TRBJ2-7, the V gene TRBV19; D is unclear. The CDR3 extends over 11 amino acids. The ends were cut back, 3 bases at V and 12 bases at J, with 12 bases in the middle. The germline V gene has CDR1 LNHDA and CDR2 SQIVND (reference sequence). This CDR3 reads CASSMGADPYF. CDR3 nucleotide sequence: TGTGCCAGTAGTATGGGTGCGGATCCGTACTTC.

The chain carries TRBV7-8 and TRBJ2-7, with D possibly TRBD1 on 6 matching bases. The V gene lost 6 bases and the J gene lost 0 bases, with 12 bases spanning the gap. Germline V gene sequence: CDR1 SGHVS, CDR2 FQNEAQ. CDR3 length: 14 residues. The CDR3 here is CASRPTGSSYEQYF. The DNA for the CDR3 is TGTGCCAGCAGGCCAACAGGGAGCTCCTACGAGCAGTACTTC.

In this sample, this clone turned up a few times. The chain employs TRBV5-1 and TRBJ2-1; 11 bases map to TRBD2. Per germline, CDR1 SGHRS and CDR2 YFSETQ. V shed 3 bases, J shed 8 bases, and the junction held 10 bases outside the gene matches. The CDR3 loop spans 16 amino acids. Here the CDR3 DNA reads TGCGCCAGCAGCTGGACCCTAGCGGGGGGTGGGTATGAGCAGTTCTTC. It codes for CASSWTLAGGGYEQFF.

The genes are TRBV5-5 and TRBJ1-2; D is undetermined. Per germline, CDR1 SGHKS and CDR2 YYEKEE (reference sequence). This CDR3 has 15 amino acids. V was shortened by 0 bases and J by 7 bases, with 16 bases between the two germline ends. The CDR3 DNA follows: TGTGCCAGCAGCTTGGAGCCGGTTCGAGTGGTTGGCTACACCTTC. This translates into CASSLEPVRVVGYTF.